These 29 T cell receptor beta chains were sequenced from one sample in a study of control samples from healthy donors and cancer patients. Libraries were prepared by immunoSEQ multiplex PCR; TCRdb keeps only in-frame clonotypes and omits some of them. The sample contains roughly 80,000 clones, roughly 90% of which appear only once. Input material: PBMCs. The receptors here all came from an older woman with head and neck cancer.

This clone was picked up one time. CDR3 nucleotide sequence: TGTGCCAGTTCCGACTTAGCGGGAAATTCCTACGAGCAGTACTTC. Translation gives CASSDLAGNSYEQYF. The chain joins TRBV19 to TRBJ2-7, with TRBD2 matching over 8 bases. The CDR3 covers 15 residues. Germline CDR1 and CDR2: LNHDA and SQIVND (reference sequence). V lost 8 bases, J lost 1 base, and 10 bases stayed unmatched.

The chain joins TRBV11-1 to TRBJ2-7; D gene unclear. The germline CDR1 and CDR2 sequences are SGHAT and FQDESV (reference sequence). The germline V and J ends were trimmed by 5 bases and 3 bases, with 20 bases remaining between them. The length of the CDR3 is 16 residues. The CDR3 DNA follows: TGTGCCAGCAGCCCTCGCGGACGGGCTTCCGTCTACGAGCAGTACTTC. Its protein is CASSPRGRASVYEQYF.

The V and J genes are TRBV18 and TRBJ2-1, with 13 bases matching TRBD2. V lost 0 bases to trimming and J lost 8 bases; unmatched junction nucleotides: 16. This CDR3 region has 20 residues. In germline, CDR1 is KGHSH, CDR2 LQKENI. CDR3 region: CASSPPTSGRLVVRVDEQFF. The CDR3 bases are TGTGCCAGCTCACCACCGACTAGCGGGAGGTTGGTTGTCAGGGTAGATGAGCAGTTCTTC.

The J gene is TRBJ2-5, the V gene TRBV7-8; TRBD2 aligns across 8 bases. Unmatched junction bases numbered 2, after V lost 3 bases and J lost 5 bases. The length of the CDR3 is 13 residues. Germline V gene data show CDR1 as SGHVS and CDR2 as FQNEAQ. The CDR3 loop is CASSFSGKETQYF. CDR3 in DNA: TGTGCCAGCAGCTTTAGCGGGAAGGAGACCCAGTACTTC.

There are a few counts of this clone. The chain links TRBV4-1 to TRBJ2-5, with TRBD1 matching 12 bases. The CDR3 loop spans 20 amino acids. Germline-derived CDR1 and CDR2 are MGHRA and YSYEKL. J lost 4 bases, V lost 0 bases, and 15 bases had no gene match. The CDR3 sequence is CASSQDSVLVGTGGRETQYF. CDR3 nucleotide sequence: TGCGCCAGCAGCCAAGATTCAGTCCTCGTGGGGACAGGGGGCAGAGAGACCCAGTACTTC.

This clone appeared once. The rearrangement uses TRBV4-1 and TRBJ1-1, with TRBD1 matching 8 bases. The CDR3 consists of 15 residues. Germline V gives CDR1 MGHRA, CDR2 YSYEKL. The ends lost 3 bases at V and 7 bases at J; junction bases unmatched: 10. The CDR3, as DNA: TGCGCCAGCAGCCACCCCGGACAGGGCAGGATTGAAGCTTTCTTT. Translating it yields CASSHPGQGRIEAFF.

The chain uses TRBV19 and TRBJ1-5, with 9 positions matching TRBD1. Germline trimming cut 5 bases from V and 6 bases from J; bases unmatched to any gene: 14. From germline, CDR1 is LNHDA and CDR2 SQIVND (reference sequence). The CDR3 is made up of 17 amino acids. The CDR3 sequence: CASSVPRQGGLVQPQHF. For the CDR3, the DNA is TGTGCCAGTAGTGTTCCTCGACAGGGGGGTCTCGTTCAGCCCCAGCATTTT.

This chain uses TRBV4-3 with TRBJ2-3; a weak D match, TRBD2 (6 bases). The V gene lost 4 bases and the J gene lost 6 bases, with 20 bases spanning the gap. There are 16 residues in the CDR3. Germline CDR1 LGHNA, CDR2 YSLEER. CDR3 loop: CASSRTGRPGGDTQYF. The CDR3 coding sequence is TGCGCCAGCAGCCGCACGGGACGCCCAGGAGGGGATACGCAGTATTTT.

This clone was seen just once. The chain is built from TRBV11-1 and TRBJ2-2, with 9 bases that match TRBD1. This CDR3 spans 15 amino acids. Trimming removed 5 bases from V and 6 bases from J; junction bases left unmatched: 7. Germline V gives CDR1 SGHAT, CDR2 FQDESV (reference sequence). CDR3 in amino acids: CASSMGQGWSGELFF. The CDR3 DNA follows: TGTGCCAGCAGCATGGGACAGGGCTGGTCCGGGGAGCTGTTTTTT.

V and J are TRBV7-2 and TRBJ2-1; TRBD2 might be the D (6 bases). V gave up 3 bases and J gave up 7 bases, with 16 bases separating them. CDR3 length: 15 amino acids. CDR1 and CDR2 (germline): SGHTA, FQGNSA. The CDR3 loop is CASSFRDSVRNEQFF. CDR3 coding DNA: TGTGCCAGCAGCTTCCGGGACTCCGTTCGTAATGAGCAGTTCTTC.

The genes are TRBV6-5 and TRBJ1-2; a weak D match, TRBD1 (6 bases). Trimming cost V 9 bases and J 2 bases, with 10 bases left between them. This CDR3 is built from 12 residues. The germline CDR1 and CDR2 sequences are MNHEY and SVGAGI. Here the CDR3 DNA reads TGTGCCAGTCGGACAGCGAACTATGGCTACACCTTC. It codes for CASRTANYGYTF.

V usage is TRBV5-4 and J usage is TRBJ1-3; D remains ambiguous. Germline V gene data show CDR1 as SGHNT and CDR2 as YYREEE (reference sequence). The CDR3 has 14 amino acids. With 1 base removed from V and 0 bases from J, the gap between germline ends came to 5 bases. The chain's CDR3 is CASSLYGSGNTIYF. In DNA, the CDR3 is TGTGCCAGCAGCTTGTATGGCTCTGGAAACACCATATATTTT.

This clone was detected once. This sequence joins TRBV2 and TRBJ2-1; D not certain. The CDR3 has 16 residues. The ends were cut back, 0 bases at V and 3 bases at J, with 12 bases in the middle. Germline loops: CDR1 SNHLY, CDR2 FYNNEI. This CDR3 reads CASSEAGNQYYNEQFF. The CDR3, as DNA: TGTGCCAGCAGTGAAGCAGGGAATCAATACTACAATGAGCAGTTCTTC.

J is TRBJ1-6 and V is TRBV7-9; no reliable D call. From germline, CDR1 is SEHNR and CDR2 FQNEAQ (reference sequence). V dropped 3 bases and J dropped 0 bases, with 12 bases sitting between them. This CDR3 spans 17 amino acids. The CDR3 loop reads CASSLSDGSSYNSPLHF. The CDR3 DNA is TGTGCCAGCAGCTTGTCCGACGGAAGCTCCTATAATTCACCCCTCCACTTT. Complete variable domain (other parts from reference TRBV7-9 and TRBJ1-6): DTGVSQNPRHKITKRGQNVTFRCDPISEHNRLYWYRQTLGQGPEFLTYFQNEAQLEKSRLLSDRFSAERPKGSFSTLEIQRTEQGDSAMYLCASSLSDGSSYNSPLHFGNGTRLTVT.

V gene TRBV18 combines with J gene TRBJ1-5; D is undetermined. CDR3 length: 13 residues. CDR1 is KGHSH, CDR2 LQKENI, per germline. Trimming cost V 3 bases and J 3 bases, with 6 bases left between them. For the CDR3, the DNA is TGTGCCAGCTCACCGGACTACAATCAGCCCCAGCATTTT. This sequence encodes CASSPDYNQPQHF.

J is TRBJ2-5 and V is TRBV5-6; D gene ambiguous. Germline V gene sequence: CDR1 SGHDT, CDR2 YYEEEE. CDR3 length: 15 residues. Trimming removed 0 bases at V and 2 bases at J, with 11 bases between. The CDR3 DNA is TGTGCCAGCAGCTTGGTTTCAGGTCATCAAGAGACCCAGTACTTC. It translates to CASSLVSGHQETQYF.

The V and J genes are TRBV6-2 or TRBV6-3 and TRBJ2-7; D is unclear. Per the germline V gene, CDR1 is MNHEY and CDR2 is SVGEGT. The CDR3 runs 15 residues. Between the trimmed V and J ends, which lost 4 bases and 2 bases, there was a span of 15 bases. Written as DNA, the CDR3 is TGTGCCAGCAGTTCCAGCCTTCTTGGTGCCTACGAGCAGTACTTC. It translates to CASSSSLLGAYEQYF.

Here the CDR3 DNA reads TGCGCCAGCAGTGAGACCGGGACGGGAAGGGGTCAGCCCCAGCATTTT. This gives the protein CASSETGTGRGQPQHF. This chain uses TRBV10-2 with TRBJ1-5, with a tentative D call TRBD1 (5 bases). The CDR3 has 16 residues. V gave up 2 bases and J gave up 6 bases, with 17 bases separating them. Germline V gene lookup returns CDR1 WSHSY and CDR2 SAAADI.

The chain recombines TRBV7-2 with TRBJ2-2; TRBD2 might be the D (6 bases). The CDR3 is 15 residues long. Deletions cut 3 bases from V and 4 bases from J, with 12 bases between. Germline CDR1 is SGHTA and CDR2 is FQGNSA. The CDR3: CASSLRASVTGELFF. The DNA for the CDR3 is TGTGCCAGCAGCTTGCGGGCTAGCGTCACCGGGGAGCTGTTTTTT.

V and J are TRBV5-1 and TRBJ1-4; no reliable D call. The CDR3 length is 14 residues. V gave up 7 bases and J gave up 7 bases, with 17 bases separating them. Germline CDR1 is SGHRS and CDR2 is YFSETQ. The CDR3 DNA sequence: TGCGCCAGCGGAGCGCAGCCCTCTAGTGAAAAACTGTTTTTT. Translating it yields CASGAQPSSEKLFF. Full variable domain (remainder filled in from reference TRBV5-1 and TRBJ1-4): KAGVTQTPRYLIKTRGQQVTLSCSPISGHRSVSWYQQTPGQGLQFLFEYFSETQRNKGNFPGRFSGRQFSNSRSEMNVSTLELGDSALYLCASGAQPSSEKLFFGSGTQLSVL.

The gene calls are TRBV4-1 and TRBJ1-4, with 9 bases fitting TRBD1. The CDR3 sequence is 13 residues long. From germline, CDR1 is MGHRA and CDR2 YSYEKL. Trimming took 4 bases from V and 7 from J; bases not matched to a gene: 1. CDR3 DNA: TGCGCCAGCAGCCTGACAGGGGGTGAAAAACTGTTTTTT. Encoded protein: CASSLTGGEKLFF.

The chain links TRBV6-5 to TRBJ1-2; D uncertain. The CDR3 spans 13 residues. The V gene lost 7 bases and the J gene lost 1 base, with 10 bases spanning the gap. Germline CDR1 reads MNHEY; CDR2 reads SVGAGI. The CDR3 here is CASTPHLNYGYTF. CDR3 nucleotides: TGTGCCAGCACCCCTCATCTTAACTATGGCTACACCTTC.

V and J are TRBV3-1 (or the pseudogene TRBV3-2) and TRBJ2-1; 11 bases align to TRBD2. The junction had 8 bases not matched to a gene; V was cut back by 4 bases and J by 9 bases. The CDR3 is 15 amino acids. Germline CDR1 is LGHDT and CDR2 is YNNKEL (reference sequence). This CDR3 is CASSLNSGRASEQFF. CDR3 DNA: TGTGCCAGCAGCCTTAATAGCGGGAGGGCCTCTGAGCAGTTCTTC.

The V gene is TRBV24-1, the J gene TRBJ1-5; D is ambiguous. The CDR3 covers 19 residues. Per the germline V gene, CDR1 is KGHDR and CDR2 is SFDVKD. V dropped 11 bases and J dropped 1 base, with 29 bases sitting between them. CDR3 in DNA: TGTGCCAAACAGCGGGATGTTTGGCCGGGGTGTAAAAGCAATCAGCCCCAGCATTTT. This gives the protein CAKQRDVWPGCKSNQPQHF.

The chain couples TRBV6-4 to TRBJ1-6; tentatively, D is TRBD1 (6 bases). The CDR3 spans 16 residues. Germline CDR1 reads MRHNA; CDR2 reads SNTAGT. Trimming took off 3 bases at V and 10 bases at J, with 19 bases between the two ends. The CDR3, as DNA: TGTGCCAGCAGTGAGATTCCGTCGGGGGCTGGGTCACCCCTCCACTTT. It yields the protein CASSEIPSGAGSPLHF.

The chain recombines TRBV27 with TRBJ2-1, with unresolved D. There are 15 residues in the CDR3. V gave up 6 bases and J gave up 0 bases, with 12 bases separating them. The germline gives CDR1 MNHEY, CDR2 SMNVEV (reference sequence). This CDR3 is CASSLGPLSYNEQFF. CDR3 nucleotide sequence: TGTGCCAGCAGCCTAGGACCGCTCTCCTACAATGAGCAGTTCTTC.

The genes are TRBV6-2 or TRBV6-3 and TRBJ2-3, with TRBD2 identical over 13 bases. The CDR3 spans 16 residues. V lost 4 bases and J lost 5; bases outside the gene matches: 6. Looked up from germline, CDR1 is MNHEY and CDR2 is SVGEGT. CDR3 DNA: TGTGCCAGCAGTTCCCGACTAGCGGGAGGCAAAGATACGCAGTATTTT. Translating it yields CASSSRLAGGKDTQYF.

V gene TRBV11-2 combines with J gene TRBJ2-7; tentatively, D is TRBD1 or TRBD2 (6 bases each). Germline V gene data show CDR1 as SGHAT and CDR2 as FQNNGV. The CDR3 is made up of 16 amino acids. Trimming stripped 0 bases from V and 2 bases from J, with 14 bases between. The chain's CDR3 is CASSLDGGGLAYEQYF. CDR3 coding DNA: TGTGCCAGCAGCTTAGACGGGGGCGGTTTGGCCTACGAGCAGTACTTC.

The V and J genes are TRBV11-3 and TRBJ2-7; D not resolved. This CDR3 comprises 13 residues. Trimming left V 5 bases short and J 4 bases short, with 12 bases between. From germline, CDR1 is SGHNT and CDR2 YENEEA. The CDR3 region has the DNA TGTGCCAGCAGCCCCAATTTGGGGTACGAGCAGTACTTC. Amino acid sequence: CASSPNLGYEQYF.